Described below is a single T cell receptor (beta chain) sequence and its context. Trimming cost V 2 bases and J 2 bases, with 13 bases left between them. Per the germline V gene, CDR1 is SGHRS and CDR2 is YFSETQ. The CDR3 loop spans 15 amino acids. This record comes from a study of T cell responses to AZD1222 COVID-19 vaccine. TCRdb's table, derived via immunoSEQ multiplex PCR, lists solely in-frame clones and lacks some. The profile shows approximately 92,000 clones, 91% of them singletons. Sequenced material: peripheral blood, taken on day 0 of AZD1222 vaccination. The chain combines TRBV5-1 with TRBJ1-2; TRBD1 might be the D (5 bases). The source is an adult in good health. This CDR3 is CASSFGGVTNYGYTF. CDR3 nucleotide sequence: TGCGCCAGCAGCTTTGGAGGGGTTACCAACTATGGCTACACCTTC. The whole variable domain, remainder taken from reference TRBV5-1 and TRBJ1-2, is KAGVTQTPRYLIKTRGQQVTLSCSPISGHRSVSWYQQTPGQGLQFLFEYFSETQRNKGNFPGRFSGRQFSNSRSEMNVSTLELGDSALYLCASSFGGVTNYGYTFGSGTRLTVV.